These T cell receptor beta chains were read from a single sample in a study of cytomegalovirus exposure and HLA in healthy donors. Here immunoSEQ multiplex PCR was the method, and the copy in TCRdb shows in-frame clones only, minus some. The repertoire has over 75,000 clones, around three quarters of them found once; the top ten carry approximately 3.4%. The sequencing input was PBMCs. These receptors originate from a male donor in good health and CMV-seropositive. The conserved cysteine and the conserved F or W are not part of the CDR3 here.

cdr3_aa: AWSGSGVLNTEAF; j_call: TRBJ1-1; v_call: TRBV30
cdr3_aa: ASSLGGTVYEQY; j_call: TRBJ2-7; v_call: TRBV11-3
cdr3_aa: SAADRETQY; j_call: TRBJ2-5; v_call: TRBV20-1
cdr3_aa: ASSPRMGGSRNEQF; j_call: TRBJ2-1; v_call: TRBV7-2
cdr3_aa: ASRRRDFGYEQY; j_call: TRBJ2-7; v_call: TRBV6-6
cdr3_aa: ASSVEEGSGYT; j_call: TRBJ1-2; v_call: TRBV9
cdr3_aa: TSSQDLTGVFRQPQH; j_call: TRBJ1-5; v_call: TRBV1
cdr3_aa: ASSPTGATNEKLF; j_call: TRBJ1-4; v_call: TRBV5-6
cdr3_aa: ATSPGDLNTEAF; j_call: TRBJ1-1; v_call: TRBV15
cdr3_aa: ASSIDQTANTEAF; j_call: TRBJ1-1; v_call: TRBV19
cdr3_aa: ASSLAGTGALRSSYEQY; j_call: TRBJ2-7; v_call: TRBV18
cdr3_aa: ASSLGTSGDEQY; j_call: TRBJ2-7; v_call: TRBV7-2
cdr3_aa: ASSSGNTIY; j_call: TRBJ1-3; v_call: TRBV25-1
cdr3_aa: ASSLQGVPQGQPQH; j_call: TRBJ1-5; v_call: TRBV7-8
cdr3_aa: AWSTLGGGQY; j_call: TRBJ2-7; v_call: TRBV30
cdr3_aa: ASSLRRDRVPVDGYT; j_call: TRBJ1-2; v_call: TRBV7-8
cdr3_aa: AWSSLNSYNSPLH; j_call: TRBJ1-6; v_call: TRBV30
cdr3_aa: ASSYSGDVNTEAF; j_call: TRBJ1-1; v_call: TRBV5-1
cdr3_aa: ASSPREGAMNTEAF; j_call: TRBJ1-1; v_call: TRBV4-2
cdr3_aa: ASSSTDTQY; j_call: TRBJ2-3; v_call: TRBV5-4
cdr3_aa: ASSYFGLASRELF; j_call: TRBJ2-2; v_call: TRBV6-5
cdr3_aa: ASSQEMGLPNQPQH; j_call: TRBJ1-5; v_call: TRBV4-2
cdr3_aa: ASREPGTVYGYT; j_call: TRBJ1-2; v_call: TRBV6-1
cdr3_aa: ASSSYSSYEQY; j_call: TRBJ2-7; v_call: TRBV7-6
cdr3_aa: ASSIRAGQPQH; j_call: TRBJ1-5; v_call: TRBV25-1
cdr3_aa: TLLAHSYEQY; j_call: TRBJ2-7; v_call: TRBV13
cdr3_aa: ASSVDAGTRQYNEQF; j_call: TRBJ2-1; v_call: TRBV9
cdr3_aa: ASSLAGGDGYT; j_call: TRBJ1-2; v_call: TRBV27
cdr3_aa: ASSISDSYGYT; j_call: TRBJ1-2; v_call: TRBV19
cdr3_aa: ASSLEWRDTIY; j_call: TRBJ1-3; v_call: TRBV5-1
cdr3_aa: ASSLGRDEQF; j_call: TRBJ2-1; v_call: TRBV5-1
cdr3_aa: ATQAGTSGETQY; j_call: TRBJ2-5; v_call: TRBV7-6
cdr3_aa: ASIKKLGRVDSGANVLT; j_call: TRBJ2-6; v_call: TRBV7-9
cdr3_aa: ASSDSLRTGLNEQF; j_call: TRBJ2-1; v_call: TRBV6-4
cdr3_aa: ASGTGGAGYEQY; j_call: TRBJ2-7; v_call: TRBV6-1
cdr3_aa: ASSYTLNTEAF; j_call: TRBJ1-1; v_call: TRBV2
cdr3_aa: ASSLRQGEAF; j_call: TRBJ1-1; v_call: TRBV27
cdr3_aa: ASSLGRKVGYT; j_call: TRBJ1-2; v_call: TRBV28
cdr3_aa: ASSLLGDSDTQY; j_call: TRBJ2-3; v_call: TRBV5-1
cdr3_aa: SGAQGAGGYT; j_call: TRBJ1-2; v_call: TRBV29-1
cdr3_aa: ASSEMDTNTEAF; j_call: TRBJ1-1; v_call: TRBV18